The 27 T cell receptor beta chains reported below all come from one sample, sequenced in a study of Graves' ophthalmopathy and Graves' hyperthyroidism. Using RNA transcripts, the TCR beta CDR3 regions were amplified. The first-round RT-PCR employed HTBI primers together with the Qiagen OneStep RT-PCR kit. A multiplex PCR was then performed as the second round. Using its own MiXCR run on the multiplex PCR reads, TCRdb lists one record per CDR3 protein. This table holds about 700,000 distinct CDR3 sequences, roughly two fifths found once. Sequenced sample: peripheral blood. These receptors all stem from an adult man with Graves' ophthalmopathy.

J is TRBJ2-7 and V is TRBV9; D may match TRBD1 or TRBD2 (6 bases each). The V end was cut by 3 bases, the J end by 6 bases, with 19 bases between. Germline CDR1 and CDR2: SGDLS and YYNGEE. This CDR3 region has 15 residues. CDR3 region: CASSEGGNFIREQYF. The CDR3 DNA reads as TGTGCCAGCAGCGAGGGGGGTAACTTTATACGCGAGCAGTACTTC.

The sample holds a few counts of this clonotype. V usage is TRBV19 and J usage is TRBJ2-7, with 7 bases matching TRBD1. The CDR3 contains 15 residues. Unmatched junction bases numbered 9, after V lost 5 bases and J lost 2 bases. Germline CDR1 LNHDA, CDR2 SQIVND (reference sequence). The CDR3 protein is CASSEAGTETYEQYF. Written as DNA, the CDR3 is TGTGCCAGTAGTGAAGCCGGGACAGAGACCTACGAGCAGTACTTC. Based on the CDR3 plus reference TRBV19 and TRBJ2-7, the full variable domain is DGGITQSPKYLFRKEGQNVTLSCEQNLNHDAMYWYRQDPGQGLRLIYYSQIVNDFQKGDIAEGYSVSREKKESFPLTVTSAQKNPTAFYLCASSEAGTETYEQYFGPGTRLTVT.

There are a few counts of this clonotype. V is TRBV2 and J is TRBJ1-5, with a tentative D call TRBD1 (5 bases). Looked up from germline, CDR1 is SNHLY and CDR2 is FYNNEI. This CDR3 has 17 residues. Trimming took 5 bases from V and 3 from J, leaving 20 bases between them. The CDR3 sequence: CASSYSSGRLVNQPQHF. DNA for the CDR3: TGTGCCAGCAGTTACTCGTCGGGACGTCTGGTCAATCAGCCCCAGCATTTT.

The chain recombines TRBV20-1 with TRBJ1-5, with TRBD1 identical over 8 bases. The J segment lost 0 bases and the V segment lost 2 bases, leaving 15 bases of the junction unmatched. This CDR3 spans 19 amino acids. Looked up from germline, CDR1 is DFQATT and CDR2 is SNEGSKA (reference sequence). The CDR3 bases are TGCAGTGCTAGACCGAAGCCCGGGACAGGCCCATATAGCAATCAGCCCCAGCATTTT. It translates to CSARPKPGTGPYSNQPQHF.

This chain links TRBV12-3 or TRBV12-4 with TRBJ1-2; 9 bases map to TRBD1. Trimming took 5 bases from V and 8 from J; bases not matched to a gene: 6. This CDR3 is 13 amino acids long. CDR3 bases: TGTGCCAGCAGTCACAGGGGGCGGTGGGGCTACACCTTC. This encodes CASSHRGRWGYTF.

The chain links TRBV10-3 to TRBJ2-7; perhaps TRBD2 as D (6 bases). Germline CDR1 is ENHRY and CDR2 is SYGVKD. The CDR3 runs to 18 residues. Trimming cost V 0 bases and J 3 bases, with 21 bases left between them. The CDR3 is CAISESKSTGGGGYEQYF. CDR3 nucleotide sequence: TGTGCCATCAGTGAGTCGAAATCGACTGGGGGAGGAGGCTACGAGCAGTACTTC.

The table lists this clonotype with many counts. The chain combines TRBV6-5 with TRBJ2-6, with TRBD2 identical over 7 bases. CDR1 MNHEY and CDR2 SVGAGI come from the germline V gene. V lost 7 bases and J lost 1; bases outside the gene matches: 10. The CDR3 consists of 17 residues. The CDR3 sequence: CASTERTSHSGANVLTF. CDR3 in DNA: TGTGCCAGCACCGAACGGACTAGTCATTCTGGGGCCAACGTCCTGACTTTC.

V usage is TRBV29-1 and J usage is TRBJ1-4; D not resolved. The CDR3 spans 14 residues. From germline, CDR1 is SQVTM and CDR2 ANQGSEA. Trimming cost V 1 base and J 5 bases, with 11 bases left between them. The DNA of the CDR3 is TGCAGCGTTGAAGGACATAGGTACAATGAAAAACTGTTTTTT. It codes for CSVEGHRYNEKLFF.

This clonotype was counted a few times. The chain couples TRBV10-3 to TRBJ2-7, with D uncertain. The CDR3 is 14 amino acids. CDR1 ENHRY and CDR2 SYGVKD come from the germline V gene. Trimming pared 7 bases from V and 1 base from J, leaving 14 bases between. CDR3 in amino acids: CAIKPFQESYEQYF. The CDR3 region has the DNA TGTGCCATCAAACCCTTTCAGGAGTCCTACGAGCAGTACTTC.

The chain links TRBV9 to TRBJ1-2; D might be TRBD1 (6 bases). Between the trimmed V and J ends, which lost 0 bases and 4 bases, there was a span of 16 bases. The CDR3 covers 16 residues. Germline V lookup: CDR1 SGDLS, CDR2 YYNGEE. DNA for the CDR3: TGTGCCAGCAGCGTAGGAGTACGGGGGGCCATCTATGGCTACACCTTC. Its protein product is CASSVGVRGAIYGYTF.

This clonotype occurred many times. The chain has TRBV7-6 and TRBJ2-7; D is unresolved. From germline, CDR1 is SGHVS and CDR2 FNYEAQ. This CDR3 has 13 residues. Trimming left V 0 bases short and J 3 bases short, with 6 bases between. The CDR3 region is CASSLATDYEQYF. CDR3 bases: TGTGCCAGCAGCTTAGCTACAGACTACGAGCAGTACTTC.

This clonotype came up a few times. V and J are TRBV6-1 and TRBJ2-7, with D perhaps assigned TRBD1 or TRBD2 (5 bases each). CDR3 length: 14 residues. V lost 3 bases and J 3 bases, leaving 12 bases between the germline ends. The germline V gene encodes CDR1 MNHNS and CDR2 SASEGT. CDR3 DNA: TGTGCCAGCAGTGACCCGGGACGAAACTACGAGCAGTACTTC. It yields the protein CASSDPGRNYEQYF.

There are many counts of this clonotype. CDR3 nucleotides: TGTGCCACCAGCAGAGACCCTACTAGTTACGATACGCAGTATTTT. Translated: CATSRDPTSYDTQYF. The chain uses TRBV15 and TRBJ2-3; D is possibly TRBD2 (5 bases). The CDR3 covers 15 residues. In germline, CDR1 is LNHNV, CDR2 YYDKDF (reference sequence). Trimming stripped 0 bases from V and 6 bases from J, with 13 bases between.

Worth noting for this clonotype: At one end the junction does not follow the germline gene, possibly because of a read error. The chain couples TRBV11-2 to TRBJ1-1; 11 bases agree with TRBD1. This CDR3 comprises 17 residues. CDR1 and CDR2 (germline): SGHAT, FQNNGV. The CDR3 nucleotides read TGCGCCAGCACGCAGGAGGTGGACAGGGGGCTGAGCACTGAAGCTTTCTTT. This sequence encodes CASTQEVDRGLSTEAFF.

This clonotype has only a few counts. J is TRBJ2-5 and V is TRBV2; TRBD1 aligns across 10 bases. J gave up 6 bases and V 6 bases, and 13 bases lay outside the gene matches. The CDR3 contains 16 residues. CDR1 SNHLY and CDR2 FYNNEI come from the germline V gene. CDR3 nucleotide sequence: TGTGCCAGCAGCCAACCGGGACAGGGGACACGAAAGACCCAGTACTTC. This translates into CASSQPGQGTRKTQYF. Full variable domain (remainder filled in from reference TRBV2 and TRBJ2-5): EPEVTQTPSHQVTQMGQEVILRCVPISNHLYFYWYRQILGQKVEFLVSFYNNEISEKSEIFDDQFSVERPDGSNFTLKIRSTKLEDSAMYFCASSQPGQGTRKTQYFGPGTRLLVL.

This rearrangement joins TRBV12-3 or TRBV12-4 to TRBJ2-5, with D perhaps TRBD2 (5 bases). V shed 1 base and J shed 5 bases, with 11 bases lying between them. This CDR3 is 14 amino acids long. For the CDR3, the DNA is TGTGCCAGCAGTTTAGTGGGGTCGGGGGAGACCCAGTACTTC. Its protein product is CASSLVGSGETQYF.

As for this clonotype: The conserved closing phenylalanine or tryptophan is absent in this CDR3, likely reflecting a read error. It is unclear where the CDR3 begins or ends on the DNA, so no DNA is shown, and the CDR3 is as TCRdb lists it. CDR3 in amino acids: CASSKILAG. The chain is built from TRBV2 and TRBJ1-4. Germline CDR1 SNHLY, CDR2 FYNNEI. The CDR3 is 9 amino acids in total, end residues counted.

This clonotype was counted many times. The chain carries TRBV7-6 and TRBJ2-5, with D unresolved. The CDR3 is 12 residues long. Germline V gives CDR1 SGHVS, CDR2 FNYEAQ. Trimming cost V 5 bases and J 5 bases, with 9 bases left between them. DNA for the CDR3: TGTGCCAGCAGCATACTGGGGGAGACCCAGTACTTC. It codes for CASSILGETQYF. Full variable domain (outside the CDR3, taken from reference TRBV7-6 and TRBJ2-5): GAGVSQSPRYKVTKRGQDVALRCDPISGHVSLYWYRQALGQGPEFLTYFNYEAQQDKSGLPNDRFSAERPEGSISTLTIQRTEQRDSAMYRCASSILGETQYFGPGTRLLVL.

The chain recombines TRBV29-1 with TRBJ2-7, with TRBD1 identical over 10 bases. V was clipped by 7 bases and J by 4 bases; unmatched bases: 4. The germline CDR1 and CDR2 sequences are SQVTM and ANQGSEA. This CDR3 is 12 amino acids long. This CDR3 reads CSAMDRGYEQYF. The CDR3 nucleotides are TGCAGCGCTATGGACAGGGGGTACGAGCAGTACTTC.

The CDR3 DNA is TGCAGTGCCCACCTCCTAACAGGTTATAGCAATCAGCCCCAGCATTTT. This translates into CSAHLLTGYSNQPQHF. The chain carries TRBV20-1 and TRBJ1-5, with D possibly matching TRBD1 (5 bases). Trimming took off 6 bases at V and 0 bases at J, with 18 bases between the two ends. CDR3 length: 16 residues. Germline V gene sequence: CDR1 DFQATT, CDR2 SNEGSKA (reference sequence).

The V and J genes are TRBV12-3 or TRBV12-4 and TRBJ2-7; D not resolved. Trimming cost V 7 bases and J 2 bases, with 15 bases left between them. This CDR3 contains 14 residues. CDR3 DNA sequence: TGTGCCAGCACCCTAAAGGGCAGTACCTACGAGCAGTACTTC. Translation gives CASTLKGSTYEQYF.

The V call is TRBV10-3, the J call TRBJ2-5; 10 bases align to TRBD1. The CDR3 is made up of 15 amino acids. Trimming removed 6 bases from V and 3 bases from J; junction bases left unmatched: 7. Germline V lookup: CDR1 ENHRY, CDR2 SYGVKD. The CDR3 nucleotides are TGTGCCATCAGCAATAGGGACAGGGGAGAAGAGACCCAGTACTTC. It yields the protein CAISNRDRGEETQYF.

This clonotype was seen a single time. The chain joins TRBV24-1 to TRBJ1-5; unclear D gene. The CDR3 totals 12 residues. V lost 11 bases and J lost 1, with 8 bases in between. The germline V gene encodes CDR1 KGHDR and CDR2 SFDVKD. CDR3: CASGVSNQPQHF. The CDR3, as DNA: TGTGCCAGCGGGGTAAGCAATCAGCCCCAGCATTTT.

The chain couples TRBV29-1 to TRBJ1-3; D is undetermined. The ends were cut back, 2 bases at V and 5 bases at J, with 7 bases in the middle. Germline CDR1 is SQVTM and CDR2 is ANQGSEA. The CDR3 covers 12 residues. Written as DNA, the CDR3 is TGCAGCGTTGAAATGGGGAGAAACACCATATATTTT. It codes for CSVEMGRNTIYF.

This chain joins TRBV7-2 and TRBJ2-7, with D perhaps assigned TRBD1 or TRBD2 (5 bases each). Looked up from germline, CDR1 is SGHTA and CDR2 is FQGNSA. Trimming stripped 2 bases from V and 3 bases from J, with 20 bases between. This CDR3 has 17 amino acids. The CDR3 loop is CASSLRPSGTIDYEQYF. In DNA form, the CDR3 reads TGTGCCAGCAGCTTACGACCCTCGGGGACGATCGACTACGAGCAGTACTTC.

Regarding this clonotype: One end of the junction varies from germline; a read error may be responsible. V gene TRBV9 combines with J gene TRBJ2-2; D may be TRBD1 or TRBD2 (7 bases each). Germline assignment: CDR1 SGDLS and CDR2 YYNGEE. The CDR3 totals 15 residues. The CDR3 spells CASTEAGQPTGEPFF. The CDR3 coding sequence is TGTGCCAGCACCGAAGCGGGACAGCCCACCGGGGAGCCGTTTTTT.

This clonotype has just a few counts. The J gene is TRBJ1-1, the V gene TRBV4-3; no definite D call. V shed 1 base and J shed 0 bases, with 12 bases lying between them. The CDR3 sequence is 16 residues long. Germline CDR1 LGHNA, CDR2 YSLEER. The CDR3 here is CASSQGIGNMNTEAFF. CDR3 nucleotides: TGCGCCAGCAGCCAAGGAATTGGGAACATGAACACTGAAGCTTTCTTT.